Below, 21 T cell receptor beta chains from the same sample are listed, as sequenced in a study of T cell repertoires in cytomegalovirus infection. TCRdb redid the calling of the reads with MiXCR, one entry per CDR3 protein. The data contain some 700,000 distinct CDR3 sequences, 30% to 35% of them singletons. These receptors lack a known antigen. The sequencing here drew on cultured PBMCs, taken from culture after CMV antigen stimulation. The receptor set was obtained from a human donor in good health (CMV status not recorded). Some clones in this sample may be carry-over from other donors' samples.

This clonotype was recorded many times. As DNA, the CDR3 is TGTGCCAGCAGCCTGCTCTTAAACGGGGAGCTGTTTTTT. Its protein is CASSLLLNGELFF. The chain combines TRBV7-6 with TRBJ2-2; no definite D call. The germline V and J ends were trimmed by 5 bases and 7 bases, with 11 bases remaining between them. The germline V gene encodes CDR1 SGHVS and CDR2 FNYEAQ. The CDR3 has 13 amino acids.

This clonotype was observed once. This sequence joins TRBV4-1 and TRBJ1-6; no reliable D call. The CDR3 runs 14 residues. Germline V gene sequence: CDR1 MGHRA, CDR2 YSYEKL. Trimming stripped 0 bases from V and 6 bases from J, with 6 bases between. The CDR3: CASSQDMANSPLHF. The DNA for the CDR3 is TGCGCCAGCAGCCAAGATATGGCTAATTCACCCCTCCACTTT.

This clonotype was counted a few times. V gene TRBV6-5 combines with J gene TRBJ1-1, with D perhaps matching TRBD1 (6 bases). The V and J ends lost 6 bases and 5 bases respectively, with 16 bases between them. Germline V gene sequence: CDR1 MNHEY, CDR2 SVGAGI. CDR3 length equals 14 residues. CDR3 nucleotides: TGTGCCAGCAGATCCCCAGGGGTTAGGACTGAAGCTTTCTTT. Its protein product is CASRSPGVRTEAFF.

This clonotype was observed a few times. The chain combines TRBV20-1 with TRBJ2-5; 10 bases are a match to TRBD1. The J segment lost 5 bases and the V segment lost 2 bases, leaving 5 bases of the junction unmatched. This CDR3 comprises 14 residues. The germline gives CDR1 DFQATT, CDR2 SNEGSKA (reference sequence). CDR3 sequence reads: CSARRRTGGETQYF. CDR3 nucleotides: TGCAGTGCTAGACGCAGGACAGGGGGGGAGACCCAGTACTTC.

The chain is built from TRBV28 and TRBJ1-3, with D possibly being TRBD1 (6 bases). Germline V lookup: CDR1 MDHEN, CDR2 SYDVKM. The V and J ends lost 3 bases and 3 bases respectively, with 9 bases between them. The CDR3 consists of 14 residues. CDR3: CASSFRTVGNTIYF. The CDR3 bases are TGTGCCAGCAGTTTCCGGACAGTTGGAAACACCATATATTTT.

The table lists this clonotype with a few counts. This chain uses TRBV5-1 with TRBJ2-1; 8 nucleotides align to TRBD1. CDR1 is SGHRS, CDR2 YFSETQ, per germline. The CDR3 consists of 15 residues. The ends lost 2 bases at V and 11 bases at J; junction bases unmatched: 12. This CDR3 reads CASSFVGTGPLQQFF. For the CDR3, the DNA is TGCGCCAGCAGCTTTGTTGGGACAGGCCCTCTTCAGCAGTTCTTC.

The J gene is TRBJ2-2, the V gene TRBV28; TRBD1 is a possible D gene (7 bases). With 7 bases removed from V and 5 bases from J, the gap between germline ends came to 20 bases. The CDR3 has 16 residues. Germline V gene data show CDR1 as MDHEN and CDR2 as SYDVKM. Here the CDR3 DNA reads TGTGCCAGCACCTACCAGGGGGGCCGTTCGACCGGGGAGCTGTTTTTT. Residues: CASTYQGGRSTGELFF.

With respect to this clonotype: A read error is likely, as this CDR3 ends without the conserved phenylalanine or tryptophan. This sequence joins TRBV7-2 and TRBJ2-1, with 8 bases aligning to TRBD2. The CDR3 covers 14 residues. Per the germline V gene, CDR1 is SGHTA and CDR2 is FQGNSA. Trimming removed 7 bases from V and 5 bases from J; junction bases left unmatched: 7. The CDR3 DNA reads TGTGCCAGCACCCTTAGCGGGGAAAACAATGAGCAGTTCTAC. The encoded protein is CASTLSGENNEQFY.

This clonotype was picked up a small number of times. The V and J genes are TRBV12-3 or TRBV12-4 and TRBJ1-2; perhaps TRBD1 as D (5 bases). The CDR3 is 14 residues long. V lost 8 bases and J 6 bases, leaving 19 bases between the germline ends. CDR3 residues: CASLAIGTSHGYTF. The CDR3 DNA is TGTGCCAGCTTAGCAATCGGGACGTCTCATGGCTACACCTTC.

The gene calls are TRBV6-8 and TRBJ2-1, with D tentatively TRBD1 or TRBD2 (6 bases each). Trimming left V 2 bases short and J 6 bases short, with 14 bases between. In germline, CDR1 is MNHGY, CDR2 SAAAGT. This CDR3 region has 15 residues. CDR3 in DNA: TGTGCCAGCAGTTACAGGGGGGAACGAATCAATGAGCAGTTCTTC. It translates to CASSYRGERINEQFF.

This clonotype was detected a few times. The V and J genes are TRBV12-3 or TRBV12-4 and TRBJ2-7; the D gene is possibly TRBD1 (6 bases). The CDR3 is 16 residues long. Trimming removed 4 bases at V and 2 bases at J, with 18 bases between. The CDR3 sequence is CASSYGGQLPTYEQYF. DNA for the CDR3: TGTGCCAGCAGTTACGGAGGACAGCTTCCAACCTACGAGCAGTACTTC.

This clonotype was recorded a few times. The chain joins TRBV7-9 to TRBJ1-1; D gene unclear. There are 18 residues in the CDR3. Germline CDR1 and CDR2: SEHNR and FQNEAQ (reference sequence). V dropped 5 bases and J dropped 3 bases, with 25 bases sitting between them. The CDR3 DNA follows: TGTGCCAGCAGCACCATCACCGGGCCAACTACAAGGGACACTGAAGCTTTCTTT. Translating it yields CASSTITGPTTRDTEAFF.

This rearrangement joins TRBV6-8 to TRBJ2-7; possible D gene TRBD2, 5 bases. Trimming took off 5 bases at V and 3 bases at J, with 20 bases between the two ends. Per the germline V gene, CDR1 is MNHGY and CDR2 is SAAAGT. CDR3 size: 16 residues. The CDR3 coding sequence is TGTGCCAGCAGTGACTTGGGCCGCGGGCTGGTCTACGAGCAGTACTTC. This translates into CASSDLGRGLVYEQYF.

The table lists this clonotype with a few counts. The gene calls are TRBV2 and TRBJ1-1, with D perhaps matching TRBD1 (6 bases). Deletions cut 6 bases from V and 4 bases from J, with 24 bases between. Germline CDR1 is SNHLY and CDR2 is FYNNEI. The CDR3 runs 17 residues. In nucleotides, the CDR3 is TGTGCCAGCAGGGATACGGACAGCTTCCTCCGGGGCACTGAAGCTTTCTTT. This translates into CASRDTDSFLRGTEAFF.

With respect to this clonotype: A read error may account for a junction end that differs from germline. The rearrangement uses TRBV7-6 and TRBJ1-4; 8 positions match TRBD1. The length of the CDR3 is 15 residues. The germline V gene has CDR1 SGHVS and CDR2 FNYEAQ. Here the CDR3 DNA reads TGTGCCAGCAGCCTAGCCTGGCAGGGGGCAGGAAAACTGTTTTTT. This encodes CASSLAWQGAGKLFF. Variable domain in full (rest from reference TRBV7-6 and TRBJ1-4): GAGVSQSPRYKVTKRGQDVALRCDPISGHVSLYWYRQALGQGPEFLTYFNYEAQQDKSGLPNDRFSAERPEGSISTLTIQRTEQRDSAMYRCASSLAWQGAGKLFFGSGTQLSVL.

The chain links TRBV15 to TRBJ2-1; TRBD1 might be the D (6 bases). With 2 bases removed from V and 12 bases from J, the gap between germline ends came to 11 bases. Germline CDR1 reads LNHNV; CDR2 reads YYDKDF (reference sequence). This CDR3 is built from 12 residues. The CDR3 DNA follows: TGTGCCACCAGCAGACTGACAGGCTGGCAGTTCTTC. Amino acid sequence: CATSRLTGWQFF. Supplemented by reference TRBV15 and TRBJ2-1, the full variable domain reads DAMVIQNPRYQVTQFGKPVTLSCSQTLNHNVMYWYQQKSSQAPKLLFHYYDKDFNNEADTPDNFQSRRPNTSFCFLDIRSPGLGDTAMYLCATSRLTGWQFFGPGTRLTVL.

V gene TRBV19 combines with J gene TRBJ1-5, with 7 bases fitting TRBD1. The germline V gene encodes CDR1 LNHDA and CDR2 SQIVND (reference sequence). Trimming took 7 bases from V and 2 from J; bases not matched to a gene: 8. The length of the CDR3 is 15 residues. CDR3 bases: TGTGCCAGTACTAGGGGGCGAGCCGGCAATCAGCCCCAGCATTTT. Protein sequence: CASTRGRAGNQPQHF. Complete variable domain (other parts from reference TRBV19 and TRBJ1-5): DGGITQSPKYLFRKEGQNVTLSCEQNLNHDAMYWYRQDPGQGLRLIYYSQIVNDFQKGDIAEGYSVSREKKESFPLTVTSAQKNPTAFYLCASTRGRAGNQPQHFGDGTRLSIL.

This clonotype has only a few counts. The J gene is TRBJ1-6, the V gene TRBV6-2 or TRBV6-3; 7 positions match TRBD1. The CDR3 loop spans 14 amino acids. The V segment lost 5 bases and the J segment 8 bases; nucleotides outside the gene matches: 6. CDR1 and CDR2 (germline): MNHEY, SVGEGT. The DNA for the CDR3 is TGTGCCAGCAGTCGCGCAACAGGGGATTCACCCCTCCACTTT. Protein: CASSRATGDSPLHF.

This clonotype occurred a few times. The CDR3 DNA reads as TGTGCCAGTAGACGCACCGGGACAGGGGTCTACGAGCAGTACTTC. This translates into CASRRTGTGVYEQYF. V is TRBV19 and J is TRBJ2-7; the match to TRBD1 covers 10 bases. Per germline, CDR1 LNHDA and CDR2 SQIVND (reference sequence). The CDR3 consists of 15 residues. V was clipped by 6 bases and J by 3 bases; unmatched bases: 8.

The table lists this clonotype with a few counts. The rearrangement uses TRBV7-2 and TRBJ2-7; either TRBD1 or TRBD2 may supply D (5 bases each). Per the germline V gene, CDR1 is SGHTA and CDR2 is FQGNSA. V lost 3 bases and J lost 4, with 10 bases in between. The CDR3 has 13 residues. CDR3 bases: TGTGCCAGCAGCTTGGGGGACGAGTACGAGCAGTACTTC. Residues: CASSLGDEYEQYF.

The rearrangement links TRBV7-6 to TRBJ1-2; tentatively, D is TRBD1 (6 bases). Per the germline V gene, CDR1 is SGHVS and CDR2 is FNYEAQ. The CDR3 is 12 residues long. V gave up 5 bases and J gave up 8 bases, with 12 bases separating them. CDR3 sequence: CASSAEDSGYTF. For the CDR3, the DNA is TGTGCCAGCAGCGCCGAGGACAGCGGCTACACCTTC.